This is a list of T cell receptor beta chains from one sample in a study of cytomegalovirus exposure and HLA in healthy donors. The repertoire was sequenced with immunoSEQ multiplex PCR; TCRdb's copy has only in-frame clones and lacks some. This sample carries 150,000 to 200,000 clones, 75% to 90% of them seen once, and the ten largest clones take roughly 2%. The source material was PBMCs. These receptors originate from a human donor in good health. The conserved cysteine and the conserved F or W are not part of the CDR3 here.

j_call | v_call | cdr3_aa
TRBJ2-1 | TRBV28 | ASRKTTRTSSYNEQF
TRBJ2-7 | TRBV4-3 | ASSQDSGQGGYEQY
TRBJ2-1 | TRBV4-2 | ASSQDSGGAYEQF
TRBJ2-2 | TRBV4-3 | ASSQDPTGETGELF
TRBJ1-1 | TRBV5-8 | ASSLGDRDRILAF
TRBJ1-6 | TRBV5-1 | ASSLDPGGNSPLH
TRBJ1-2 | TRBV5-4 | ASSPQGWAGYT
TRBJ2-3 | TRBV4-1 | ASSQANRGSSTDTQY
TRBJ2-1 | TRBV11-2 | ASSLGHYNEQF
TRBJ2-3 | TRBV6-1 | ASRKQGPLADTQY
TRBJ1-4 | TRBV4-2 | ASSQGDRTYEKLF
TRBJ2-7 | TRBV4-3 | ASSQGRAAAYEQY
TRBJ1-1 | TRBV6-5 | ASVRGTEAF
TRBJ1-1 | TRBV18 | ASSPRDREIEAF
TRBJ1-1 | TRBV7-9 | ASSLNPGQLNTEAF
TRBJ2-1 | TRBV7-8 | ASSLADRVFQF
TRBJ2-3 | TRBV5-1 | ASSTSGGGGDTQY
TRBJ1-2 | TRBV5-1 | ASSYSGVGYGYT
TRBJ2-2 | TRBV6-1 | ASSEFRVPNTGELF
TRBJ2-1 | TRBV4-2 | ASSQVRDRGVDEQF
TRBJ2-1 | TRBV2 | ASRLAGAYNEQF
TRBJ2-7 | TRBV15 | ATSRDFSYEQY
TRBJ1-1 | TRBV27 | ASSLLEGERAF
TRBJ1-1 | TRBV6-5 | ASIQPPGTEAF
TRBJ2-7 | TRBV5-1 | ASSLPSYEQY
TRBJ2-5 | TRBV10-3 | AISDDRGGETQY
NA | TRBV27 | ASSYSRQGPYEQY